This passage covers 30 T cell receptor beta chains from one sample sequenced in a study of cytomegalovirus exposure and HLA in healthy donors. Amplification used 60 Vbeta primers and 13 Jbeta primers. This table comes from immunoSEQ multiplex PCR, and its TCRdb copy is limited to in-frame clones, with some not included. The sample lists some 91,000 clones, about 68% occurring once. Sequenced sample: PBMCs. The receptors derive from a human donor in good health.

This sequence joins TRBV9 and TRBJ2-2; 7 bases are a match to TRBD2. Trimming cost V 1 base and J 2 bases; bases outside gene matches: 2. Germline V gene lookup returns CDR1 SGDLS and CDR2 YYNGEE. CDR3 length: 15 amino acids. CDR3 loop: CASSVSSGNTGELFF. DNA for the CDR3: TGTGCCAGCAGCGTATCTAGCGGTAACACCGGGGAGCTGTTTTTT. Filled out from reference TRBV9 and TRBJ2-2, the complete variable domain reads DSGVTQTPKHLITATGQRVTLRCSPRSGDLSVYWYQQSLDQGLQFLIQYYNGEERAKGNILERFSAQQFPDLHSELNLSSLELGDSALYFCASSVSSGNTGELFFGEGSRLTVL.

The chain links TRBV19 to TRBJ2-2; 9 bases are a match to TRBD1. Trimming took 6 bases from V and 1 from J; bases not matched to a gene: 3. Germline CDR1 and CDR2: LNHDA and SQIVND (reference sequence). The CDR3 sequence is 15 residues long. CDR3 in DNA: TGTGCCAGTAGCAAGGGACAGGGGAACACCGGGGAGCTGTTTTTT. Translating gives CASSKGQGNTGELFF.

V and J are TRBV19 and TRBJ1-3; D unclear. Germline CDR1 LNHDA, CDR2 SQIVND (reference sequence). The CDR3 has 19 amino acids. Between the trimmed V and J ends, which lost 4 bases and 2 bases, there was a span of 24 bases. CDR3 residues: CASSTPFFLREAAGNTIYF. The CDR3 DNA sequence: TGTGCCAGTAGTACCCCATTCTTCTTGCGGGAGGCCGCTGGAAACACCATATATTTT.

The chain joins TRBV11-3 to TRBJ2-2; the match to TRBD1 covers 7 bases. There are 14 residues in the CDR3. V shed 5 bases, J shed 3 bases, and the junction held 3 bases outside the gene matches. Germline assignment: CDR1 SGHNT and CDR2 YENEEA. The DNA for the CDR3 is TGTGCCAGCAGCCTTGACAGGGACACCGGGGAGCTGTTTTTT. Amino acid sequence: CASSLDRDTGELFF.

This clone was observed a handful of times. The chain links TRBV5-4 to TRBJ1-4, with 8 positions matching TRBD1. CDR1 and CDR2 from the germline V gene are SGHNT and YYREEE (reference sequence). CDR3 length: 15 residues. After removal of 2 bases from V and 7 bases from J, the junction contained 7 bases not matched to a gene. The CDR3 loop reads CASSLQTGVGEKLFF. The CDR3, as DNA: TGTGCCAGCAGCTTACAGACAGGGGTTGGTGAAAAACTGTTTTTT.

Here the CDR3 DNA reads TGCGCCAGCAGCCAATCCCGGGACAGGAACACTGAAGCTTTCTTT. Amino acids: CASSQSRDRNTEAFF. The V gene is TRBV4-1, the J gene TRBJ1-1, with 7 bases fitting TRBD1. Germline CDR1 is MGHRA and CDR2 is YSYEKL. V lost 2 bases to trimming and J lost 1 base; unmatched junction nucleotides: 4. The CDR3 is made up of 15 amino acids.

The V and J genes are TRBV29-1 and TRBJ1-1; 7 bases map to TRBD1. The J segment lost 0 bases and the V segment lost 4 bases, leaving 11 bases of the junction unmatched. Germline V gives CDR1 SQVTM, CDR2 ANQGSEA. The CDR3 loop spans 16 amino acids. DNA for the CDR3: TGCAGCGTTGGAGGGGGCAGGGAAGACTTGAACACTGAAGCTTTCTTT. Protein sequence: CSVGGGREDLNTEAFF.

The genes are TRBV19 and TRBJ2-7; TRBD2 matches 7 bases. The CDR3 covers 13 residues. Germline CDR1 LNHDA, CDR2 SQIVND (reference sequence). The V gene end was trimmed by 5 bases and the J gene end by 6 bases; junction bases not matched to a gene: 7. CDR3 in DNA: TGTGCCAGTAGTGTCGGACTAGTCCGCGAGCAGTACTTC. Its protein is CASSVGLVREQYF.

DNA of the CDR3: TGTGCCAGCAGCACCCGGAGAAACGAGCAGTACTTC. This gives the protein CASSTRRNEQYF. The rearrangement uses TRBV11-2 and TRBJ2-7; D is undetermined. The CDR3 runs to 12 residues. CDR1 and CDR2 (germline): SGHAT, FQNNGV. V was clipped by 5 bases and J by 5 bases, with 10 bases between them.

The rearrangement links TRBV6-1 to TRBJ2-1; TRBD2 matches 11 bases. V shed 6 bases and J 7 bases; nucleotides not matched to a gene: 5. The CDR3 is 14 residues long. Looked up from germline, CDR1 is MNHNS and CDR2 is SASEGT. The CDR3 spells CASSTSGGRNEQFF. CDR3 DNA: TGTGCCAGCAGCACTAGCGGGGGACGAAATGAGCAGTTCTTC.

The V gene is TRBV11-2, the J gene TRBJ1-2; 10 bases fit TRBD1. Germline V CDR1 and CDR2: SGHAT, FQNNGV. J lost 7 bases, V lost 0 bases, and 11 bases had no gene match. The CDR3 extends over 17 amino acids. CDR3 amino acids: CASSLDPPGQGRLGYTF. The CDR3, as DNA: TGTGCCAGCAGCTTAGATCCCCCGGGACAGGGGCGGCTTGGCTACACCTTC.

CDR3 nucleotides: TGTGCCAGCACCATGTGGAACCGGGGGGGGAGACACAATGAGCAGTTCTTC. Protein product: CASTMWNRGGRHNEQFF. The chain uses TRBV5-6 and TRBJ2-1; 8 nucleotides agree with TRBD2. Germline V gene data show CDR1 as SGHDT and CDR2 as YYEEEE. V gave up 6 bases and J gave up 5 bases; unmatched junction bases: 16. CDR3 length: 17 residues.

The chain is built from TRBV2 and TRBJ1-2, with 9 bases matching TRBD1. CDR1 is SNHLY, CDR2 FYNNEI, per germline. The V gene end was trimmed by 7 bases and the J gene end by 8 bases; junction bases not matched to a gene: 5. The CDR3 has 12 amino acids. CDR3 loop: CASTGQGRGYTF. The CDR3 bases are TGTGCCAGCACGGGACAGGGAAGAGGCTACACCTTC.

The rearrangement links TRBV15 to TRBJ1-4; TRBD1 aligns across 8 bases. Per the germline V gene, CDR1 is LNHNV and CDR2 is YYDKDF (reference sequence). V was pared by 1 base and J by 4 bases, with 5 bases of the junction left unmatched. The CDR3 length is 16 residues. The CDR3 sequence: CATSRGVGQGNEKLFF. As DNA, the CDR3 is TGTGCCACCAGCAGAGGAGTAGGACAGGGTAATGAAAAACTGTTTTTT.

The table lists this clone with a few counts. The chain couples TRBV7-3 to TRBJ2-1, with 9 bases identical to TRBD1. Looked up from germline, CDR1 is SGHTA and CDR2 is FQGTGA. The V segment lost 1 base and the J segment 7 bases; nucleotides outside the gene matches: 11. CDR3 size: 17 residues. DNA of the CDR3: TGTGCCAGCAGCTTAAGGGAGGGACAGGGAGTTAGAAATGAGCAGTTCTTC. Its translation: CASSLREGQGVRNEQFF.

The V gene is TRBV5-1, the J gene TRBJ1-4, with D perhaps matching TRBD1 (6 bases). CDR1 and CDR2 (germline): SGHRS, YFSETQ. V lost 0 bases to trimming and J lost 4 bases, with 10 bases between them. The CDR3 runs 15 residues. The CDR3 spells CASSLGTVLNEKLFF. CDR3 DNA: TGCGCCAGCAGCTTGGGGACAGTCCTTAATGAAAAACTGTTTTTT. The full variable domain, its missing parts supplied by reference TRBV5-1 and TRBJ1-4, is KAGVTQTPRYLIKTRGQQVTLSCSPISGHRSVSWYQQTPGQGLQFLFEYFSETQRNKGNFPGRFSGRQFSNSRSEMNVSTLELGDSALYLCASSLGTVLNEKLFFGSGTQLSVL.

The genes are TRBV5-4 and TRBJ2-5, with 7 bases matching TRBD2. Losses at the gene ends were 0 bases for V and 0 bases for J; bases not matched to a gene: 8. In germline, CDR1 is SGHNT, CDR2 YYREEE (reference sequence). CDR3 size: 17 residues. The CDR3: CASSLVGRGSYQETQYF. CDR3 nucleotide sequence: TGTGCCAGCAGCTTGGTTGGGCGGGGGTCGTACCAAGAGACCCAGTACTTC.

The rearrangement joins TRBV2 to TRBJ1-2; TRBD1 is a possible D gene (6 bases). Trimming pared 5 bases from V and 8 bases from J, leaving 21 bases between. Germline CDR1 and CDR2: SNHLY and FYNNEI. The CDR3 is 15 amino acids. The CDR3 loop is CASSPTGSGSGGYTF. CDR3 DNA: TGTGCCAGCAGTCCAACAGGGAGTGGGTCAGGGGGCTACACCTTC.

The genes are TRBV10-3 and TRBJ2-2; a weak D match, TRBD1 (5 bases). The V gene lost 8 bases and the J gene lost 3 bases, with 16 bases spanning the gap. The CDR3 covers 15 residues. Germline values: CDR1 ENHRY, CDR2 SYGVKD. In DNA form, the CDR3 reads TGTGCCATCCGACCCCAGGGTCCCGACACCGGGGAGCTGTTTTTT. It yields the protein CAIRPQGPDTGELFF.

This clone appeared a few times. The chain combines TRBV4-2 with TRBJ2-7, with 11 bases matching TRBD2. V trimming: 2 bases; J trimming: 0 bases; junction bases outside the gene matches: 3. CDR3 length: 16 amino acids. In germline, CDR1 is LGHNA, CDR2 YNFKEQ. The CDR3 spells CASSQLAGGYSYEQYF. The DNA for the CDR3 is TGTGCCAGCAGCCAACTAGCGGGAGGCTACTCCTACGAGCAGTACTTC.

This clone was recorded a few times. This rearrangement joins TRBV7-9 to TRBJ2-1; 7 bases align to TRBD1. The V and J ends lost 4 bases and 4 bases, in that order; junction bases with no gene match: 13. Germline V CDR1 and CDR2: SEHNR, FQNEAQ (reference sequence). This CDR3 comprises 17 residues. CDR3 loop: CASSSSLGQMIYNEQFF. Here the CDR3 DNA reads TGTGCCAGCAGCTCTTCCTTGGGACAGATGATTTACAATGAGCAGTTCTTC.

There are a few counts of this clone. The chain carries TRBV7-8 and TRBJ2-3; D might be TRBD1 (6 bases). The CDR3 totals 16 residues. Trimming took off 2 bases at V and 0 bases at J, with 12 bases between the two ends. CDR1 and CDR2 from the germline V gene are SGHVS and FQNEAQ. The CDR3 nucleotides are TGTGCCAGCAGCTTAAGGGACACCGATAGCACAGATACGCAGTATTTT. This codes for CASSLRDTDSTDTQYF.

The chain is built from TRBV5-6 and TRBJ1-4; 8 nucleotides align to TRBD1. This CDR3 is built from 15 residues. Trimming at V came to 4 bases and at J to 6 bases, leaving 8 bases not matched to a gene. The germline V gene has CDR1 SGHDT and CDR2 YYEEEE. CDR3 amino acids: CASSQPGGRDEKLFF. The CDR3 DNA follows: TGTGCCAGCAGCCAACCAGGGGGCAGGGATGAAAAACTGTTTTTT. Based on the CDR3 plus reference TRBV5-6 and TRBJ1-4, the full variable domain is DAGVTQSPTHLIKTRGQQVTLRCSPKSGHDTVSWYQQALGQGPQFIFQYYEEEERQRGNFPDRFSGHQFPNYSSELNVNALLLGDSALYLCASSQPGGRDEKLFFGSGTQLSVL.

Remarks on this clone: The junction shows a germline mismatch at one end, possibly a read error. The V and J genes are TRBV18 and TRBJ2-5; D might be TRBD2 (5 bases). The CDR3 is 16 residues long. Germline V lookup: CDR1 KGHSH, CDR2 LQKENI. The CDR3 reads CPSSPPGSRRGETQYF. As DNA, the CDR3 is TGTCCCAGCTCCCCTCCGGGCTCCCGCCGCGGGGAGACCCAGTACTTC.

The chain recombines TRBV14 with TRBJ1-2; TRBD1 matches 7 bases. Germline loops: CDR1 SGHDN, CDR2 FVKESK. The CDR3 contains 13 residues. Trimming cost V 1 base and J 5 bases; bases outside gene matches: 1. This chain's CDR3 is CASSQVRGYGYTF. CDR3 nucleotide sequence: TGTGCCAGCAGCCAAGTCAGGGGGTATGGCTACACCTTC.

This clone has more than one count but fewer than ten. This chain uses TRBV30 with TRBJ2-7, with D possibly TRBD2 on 6 matching bases. The V end was cut by 2 bases, the J end by 7 bases, with 18 bases between. Germline V gives CDR1 GTSNPN, CDR2 SVGIG (reference sequence). The CDR3 loop spans 14 amino acids. The DNA for the CDR3 is TGTGCCTGGAGTAGGGGCGGGGTCGCCTGGGAGCAGTACTTC. This translates into CAWSRGGVAWEQYF.

The chain is built from TRBV5-1 and TRBJ2-1; 10 bases agree with TRBD1. This CDR3 spans 15 amino acids. The germline V gene encodes CDR1 SGHRS and CDR2 YFSETQ. The ends lost 2 bases at V and 5 bases at J; junction bases unmatched: 4. CDR3: CASSFGTGVNNEQFF. CDR3 DNA sequence: TGCGCCAGCAGCTTCGGGACAGGGGTTAACAATGAGCAGTTCTTC.

This chain uses TRBV2 with TRBJ1-1, with a possible D match to TRBD1 (6 bases). The CDR3 sequence is 12 residues long. Trimming took 8 bases from V and 1 from J, leaving 8 bases between them. CDR1 and CDR2 from the germline V gene are SNHLY and FYNNEI. In nucleotides, the CDR3 is TGTGCCAGCCACAGGGCGAACACTGAAGCTTTCTTT. It yields the protein CASHRANTEAFF.

This clone was counted only a few times. V and J are TRBV9 and TRBJ2-7; 8 bases map to TRBD1. This CDR3 has 16 residues. V lost 4 bases, J lost 7 bases, and 16 bases stayed unmatched. Per germline, CDR1 SGDLS and CDR2 YYNGEE. The CDR3 DNA sequence: TGTGCCAGCAGCCCAACAACCCGGACAGGGCCTAGAGAGCAGTACTTC. This translates into CASSPTTRTGPREQYF.

The chain combines TRBV18 with TRBJ1-5; D might be TRBD1 (6 bases). Trimming removed 6 bases from V and 3 bases from J, with 12 bases in between. The CDR3 runs to 14 residues. CDR1 and CDR2 (germline): KGHSH, LQKENI. The CDR3 region has the DNA TGTGCCAGCTCCCCCTCGGGACACAATCAGCCCCAGCATTTT. It codes for CASSPSGHNQPQHF.